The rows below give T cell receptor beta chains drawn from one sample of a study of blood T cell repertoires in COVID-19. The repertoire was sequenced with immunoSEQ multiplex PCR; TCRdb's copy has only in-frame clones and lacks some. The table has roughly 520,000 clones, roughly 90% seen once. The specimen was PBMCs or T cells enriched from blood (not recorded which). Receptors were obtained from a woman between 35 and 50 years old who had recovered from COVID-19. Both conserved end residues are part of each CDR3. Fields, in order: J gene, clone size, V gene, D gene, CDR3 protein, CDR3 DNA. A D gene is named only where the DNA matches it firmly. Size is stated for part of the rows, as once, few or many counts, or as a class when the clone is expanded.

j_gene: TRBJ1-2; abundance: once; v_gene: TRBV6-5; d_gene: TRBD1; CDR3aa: CASRDGQGNGYTF; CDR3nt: TGTGCCAGCAGGGATGGACAGGGAAATGGCTACACCTTC
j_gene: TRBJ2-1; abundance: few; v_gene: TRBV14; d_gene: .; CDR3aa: CASSQVLMVPYSYNEQFF; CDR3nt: TGTGCCAGCAGCCAAGTTTTGATGGTCCCCTACTCCTACAATGAGCAGTTCTTC
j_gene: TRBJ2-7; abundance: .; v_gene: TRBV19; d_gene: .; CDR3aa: CASSIVGGGNEQYF; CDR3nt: TGTGCCAGTAGTATAGTAGGGGGTGGCAACGAGCAGTACTTC
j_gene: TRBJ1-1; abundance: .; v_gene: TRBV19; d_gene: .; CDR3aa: CASSRTGNTEAFF; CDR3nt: TGTGCCAGTAGTCGGACGGGAAACACTGAAGCTTTCTTT
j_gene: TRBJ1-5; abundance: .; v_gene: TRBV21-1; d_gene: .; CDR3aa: CASSLIRWEVNSNQPQHF; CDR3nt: TGTGCCAGCAGCCTAATACGATGGGAGGTCAATAGCAATCAGCCCCAGCATTTT
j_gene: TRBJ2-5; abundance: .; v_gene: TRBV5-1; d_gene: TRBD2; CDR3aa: CASSSRTSGSGETQYF; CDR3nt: TGCGCCAGCAGCTCCCGGACTAGCGGGAGTGGAGAGACCCAGTACTTC
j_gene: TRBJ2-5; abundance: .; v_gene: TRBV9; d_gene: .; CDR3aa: CASSVGLQETQYF; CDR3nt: TGTGCCAGCAGCGTAGGTCTCCAAGAGACCCAGTACTTC
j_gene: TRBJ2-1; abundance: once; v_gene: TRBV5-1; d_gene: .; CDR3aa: CASRESLSSYNEQFF; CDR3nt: TGCGCCAGCCGGGAAAGCTTGAGCTCCTACAATGAGCAGTTCTTC
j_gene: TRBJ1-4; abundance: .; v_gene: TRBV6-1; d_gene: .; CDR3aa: CASSDRYSTATNEKLFF; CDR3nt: TGTGCCAGCAGTGATCGGTACAGCACTGCAACTAATGAAAAACTGTTTTTT
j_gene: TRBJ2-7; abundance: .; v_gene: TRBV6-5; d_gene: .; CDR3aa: CATSRPQYEQYF; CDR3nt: TGTGCCACTTCTAGACCTCAATACGAGCAGTACTTC
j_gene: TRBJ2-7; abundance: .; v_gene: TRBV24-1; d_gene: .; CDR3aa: CATSDITGSDEQYF; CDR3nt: TGTGCCACCAGTGATATAACAGGGTCGGACGAGCAGTACTTC
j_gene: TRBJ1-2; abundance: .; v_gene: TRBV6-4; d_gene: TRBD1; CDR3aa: CASRPGQGPYGYTF; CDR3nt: TGTGCCAGCAGACCGGGACAGGGGCCATATGGCTACACCTTC
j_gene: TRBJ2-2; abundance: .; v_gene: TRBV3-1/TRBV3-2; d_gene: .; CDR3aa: CASSQVQTGELFF; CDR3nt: TGTGCCAGCAGCCAAGTCCAGACCGGGGAGCTGTTTTTT
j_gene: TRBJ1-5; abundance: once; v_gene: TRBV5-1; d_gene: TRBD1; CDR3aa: CASSSTGVGQPQHF; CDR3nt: TGCGCCAGCAGCTCGACAGGGGTTGGACAGCCCCAGCATTTT
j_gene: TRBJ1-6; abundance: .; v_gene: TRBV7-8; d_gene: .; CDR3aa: CASSSSRGWDSYNSPLHF; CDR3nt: TGTGCCAGCAGCTCCTCCAGGGGCTGGGACTCCTATAATTCACCCCTCCACTTT
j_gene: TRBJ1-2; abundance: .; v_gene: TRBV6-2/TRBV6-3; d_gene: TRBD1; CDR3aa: CASSQPGQGMSYTF; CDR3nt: TGTGCCAGCAGCCAACCGGGACAGGGGATGAGCTACACCTTC
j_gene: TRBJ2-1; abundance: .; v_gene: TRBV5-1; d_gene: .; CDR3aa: CASSFSPGGLYNEQFF; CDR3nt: TGCGCCAGCAGCTTCTCCCCCGGGGGTTTGTACAATGAGCAGTTCTTC
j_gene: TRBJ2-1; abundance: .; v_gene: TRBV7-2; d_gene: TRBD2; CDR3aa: CASSFLTSGRSEQFF; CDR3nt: TGTGCCAGCAGCTTCCTCACTAGCGGGAGGAGTGAGCAGTTCTTC
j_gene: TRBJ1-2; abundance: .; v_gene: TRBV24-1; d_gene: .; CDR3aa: CATSDSTANYGYTF; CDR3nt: TGTGCCACCAGTGACTCCACGGCTAACTATGGCTACACCTTC
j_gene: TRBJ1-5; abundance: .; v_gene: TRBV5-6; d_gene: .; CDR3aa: CASSLGAGRNQPQHF; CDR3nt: TGTGCCAGCAGCTTGGGAGCGGGGAGAAATCAGCCCCAGCATTTT
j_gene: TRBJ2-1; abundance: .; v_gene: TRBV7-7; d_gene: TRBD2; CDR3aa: CASSLGGGSSYEQFF; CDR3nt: TGTGCTAGCAGCTTAGGTGGCGGGAGTAGTTATGAGCAGTTCTTC
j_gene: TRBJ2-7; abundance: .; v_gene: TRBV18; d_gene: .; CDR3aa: CASSPPLSGEPSHEQYF; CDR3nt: TGTGCCAGCTCACCACCGTTATCGGGGGAGCCATCCCACGAGCAGTACTTC
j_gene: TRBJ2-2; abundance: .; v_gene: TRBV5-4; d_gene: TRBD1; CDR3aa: CASSFQRTGDTGELFF; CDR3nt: TGTGCCAGCAGCTTTCAACGGACAGGGGACACCGGGGAGCTGTTTTTT
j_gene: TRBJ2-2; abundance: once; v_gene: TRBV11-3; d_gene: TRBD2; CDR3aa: CASSPRGEETGELFF; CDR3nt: TGTGCCAGCAGCCCCCGGGGGGAGGAAACCGGGGAGCTGTTTTTT
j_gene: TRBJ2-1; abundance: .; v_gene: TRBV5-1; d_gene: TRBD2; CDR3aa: CASSGLDRTNEQFF; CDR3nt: TGCGCCAGCTCCGGACTAGATCGGACGAATGAGCAGTTCTTC
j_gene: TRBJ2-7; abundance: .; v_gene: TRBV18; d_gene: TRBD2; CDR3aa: CASSSTAREGEQYF; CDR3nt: TGTGCCAGCTCAAGCACCGCCAGGGAGGGCGAGCAGTACTTC
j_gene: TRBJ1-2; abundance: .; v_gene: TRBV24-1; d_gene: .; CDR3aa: CATSDSHREGYTF; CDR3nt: TGTGCCACCAGTGATTCCCACAGGGAAGGCTACACCTTC
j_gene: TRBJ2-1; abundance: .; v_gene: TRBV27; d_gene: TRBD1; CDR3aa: CASRGYRGHEQFF; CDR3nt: TGTGCCAGCAGGGGGTACAGGGGGCATGAGCAGTTCTTC
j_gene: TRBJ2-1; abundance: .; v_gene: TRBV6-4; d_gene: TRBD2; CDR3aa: CASSDEASGRHEQFF; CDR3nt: TGTGCCAGCAGTGACGAGGCTAGCGGGAGACATGAGCAGTTCTTC
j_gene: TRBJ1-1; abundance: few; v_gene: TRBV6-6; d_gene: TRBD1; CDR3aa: CASKLGTGLSDTEAFF; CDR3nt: TGTGCCAGCAAATTGGGGACAGGACTCAGTGACACTGAAGCTTTCTTT
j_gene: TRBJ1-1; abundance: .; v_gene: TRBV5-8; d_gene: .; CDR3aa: CASRLRGANTEAFF; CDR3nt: TGTGCCAGCAGGTTACGGGGGGCGAACACTGAAGCTTTCTTT
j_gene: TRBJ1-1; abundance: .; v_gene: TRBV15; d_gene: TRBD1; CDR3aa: CATSRDLADRPEAFF; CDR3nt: TGTGCCACCAGCAGAGATCTCGCGGACAGGCCTGAAGCTTTCTTT
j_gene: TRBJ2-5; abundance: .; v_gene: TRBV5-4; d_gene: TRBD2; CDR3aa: CASSFRAGGQETQYF; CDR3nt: TGTGCCAGCAGCTTTAGGGCGGGAGGGCAAGAGACCCAGTACTTC
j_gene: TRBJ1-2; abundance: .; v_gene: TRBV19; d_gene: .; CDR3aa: CASSPLGANYGYTF; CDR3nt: TGTGCCAGTAGCCCCCTCGGAGCTAACTATGGCTACACCTTC
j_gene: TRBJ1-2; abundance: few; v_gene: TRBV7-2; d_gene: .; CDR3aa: CASSLTEGYGYTF; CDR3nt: TGTGCCAGCAGCTTAACTGAGGGTTACGGCTACACCTTC
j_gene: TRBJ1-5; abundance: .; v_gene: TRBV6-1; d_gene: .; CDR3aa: CASSEWFQGGQPQHF; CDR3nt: TGTGCCAGCAGTGAATGGTTCCAGGGCGGCCAGCCCCAGCATTTT
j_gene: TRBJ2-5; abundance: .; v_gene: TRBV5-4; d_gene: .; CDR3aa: CASSSGDEQETQYF; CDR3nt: TGTGCCAGCAGCTCGGGGGATGAACAAGAGACCCAGTACTTC
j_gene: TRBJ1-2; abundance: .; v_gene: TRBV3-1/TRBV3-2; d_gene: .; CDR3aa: CASSQESGTRGYTF; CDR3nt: TGTGCCAGCAGCCAAGAATCGGGGACTCGCGGCTACACCTTC
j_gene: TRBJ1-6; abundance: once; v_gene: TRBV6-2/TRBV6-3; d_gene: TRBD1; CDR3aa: CASSYSGQGLSPLHF; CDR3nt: TGTGCCAGCAGTTACTCAGGACAGGGGTTATCACCCCTCCACTTT
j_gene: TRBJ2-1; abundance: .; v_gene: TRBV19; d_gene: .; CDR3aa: CASTRDSTYNEQFF; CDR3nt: TGTGCCAGCACTCGGGACTCCACCTACAATGAGCAGTTCTTC
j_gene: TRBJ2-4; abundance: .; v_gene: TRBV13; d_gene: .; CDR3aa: CASSFNAENIQYF; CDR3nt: TGTGCCAGCAGCTTTAACGCGGAAAACATTCAGTACTTC
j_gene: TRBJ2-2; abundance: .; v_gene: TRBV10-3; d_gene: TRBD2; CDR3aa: CAISITGTSGTTGELFF; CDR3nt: TGTGCCATCAGTATTACCGGGACTAGCGGGACAACCGGGGAGCTGTTTTTT
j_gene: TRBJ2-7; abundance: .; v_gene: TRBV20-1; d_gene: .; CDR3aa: CSATDMDEQYF; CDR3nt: TGCAGTGCTACCGACATGGACGAGCAGTACTTC
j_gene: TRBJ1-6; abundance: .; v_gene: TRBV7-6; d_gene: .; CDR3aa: CASSLGFTGKNSPLHF; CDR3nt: TGTGCCAGCAGCTTAGGTTTCACAGGGAAGAATTCACCCCTCCACTTT
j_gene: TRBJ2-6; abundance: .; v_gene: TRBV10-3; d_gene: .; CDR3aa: CAISENAPPVGANVLTF; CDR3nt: TGTGCCATCAGTGAGAATGCCCCTCCGGTGGGGGCCAACGTCCTGACTTTC